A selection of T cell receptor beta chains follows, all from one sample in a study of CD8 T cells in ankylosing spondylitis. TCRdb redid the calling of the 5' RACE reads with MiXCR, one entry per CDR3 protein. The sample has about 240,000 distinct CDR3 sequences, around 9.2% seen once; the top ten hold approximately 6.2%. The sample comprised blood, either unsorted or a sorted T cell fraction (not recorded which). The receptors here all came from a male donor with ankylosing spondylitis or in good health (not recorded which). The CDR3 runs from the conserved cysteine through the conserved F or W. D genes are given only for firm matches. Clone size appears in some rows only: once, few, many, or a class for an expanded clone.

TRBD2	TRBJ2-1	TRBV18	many	TGTGCCAGCTCACCACCGGGGCGGGGACTAGCTACTTACAATGAGCAGTTCTTC	CASSPPGRGLATYNEQFF
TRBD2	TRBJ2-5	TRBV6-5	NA	TGTGCCAGCAGTCACCTTTCTAGCGGGAGAAGGGAGACCCAGTACTTC	CASSHLSSGRRETQYF
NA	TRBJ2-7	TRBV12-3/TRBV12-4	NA	TGTGCCAGCAGTGTTGGGGACGGACCTTACGAGCAGTACTTC	CASSVGDGPYEQYF
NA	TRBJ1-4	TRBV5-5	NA	TGTGCCAGCAGCTTGCGGGGGTTACATGAAAAACTGTTTTTT	CASSLRGLHEKLFF
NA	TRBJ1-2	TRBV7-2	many	TGTGCCAGCAGCCCCCTCCTTACCTATGGCTACACCTTC	CASSPLLTYGYTF
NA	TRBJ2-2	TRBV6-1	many	TGTGCCAGCAGTGAAATCCTACTAGCTAGGACCGGGGAGCTGTTTTTT	CASSEILLARTGELFF
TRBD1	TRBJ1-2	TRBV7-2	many	TGTGCCAGCAGCTCTCGGACAGGGAACTATGGCTACACCTTC	CASSSRTGNYGYTF
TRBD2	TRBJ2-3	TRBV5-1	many	TGCGCCAGCAGCAGGGGACTAGTCTCCACAGATACGCAGTATTTT	CASSRGLVSTDTQYF
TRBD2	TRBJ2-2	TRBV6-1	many	TGTGCCAGCAGTGGGTCGGGACTAGAGAACACCGGGGAGCTGTTTTTT	CASSGSGLENTGELFF
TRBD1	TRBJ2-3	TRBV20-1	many	TGCAGTGCTAGAGGGACAGGGGGCAGGGATACGCAGTATTTT	CSARGTGGRDTQYF
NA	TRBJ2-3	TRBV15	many	TGTGCCACCAGCAGGGACGGATTTACAGATACGCAGTATTTT	CATSRDGFTDTQYF
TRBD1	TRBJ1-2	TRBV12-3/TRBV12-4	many	TGTGCCAGCAGTCTAGGACAGGGGAAGAACTATGGCTACACCTTC	CASSLGQGKNYGYTF
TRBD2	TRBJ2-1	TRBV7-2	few	TGTGCCAGCAGCTTAGTGGTTAGCGGGGGGATTTATGAGCAGTTCTTC	CASSLVVSGGIYEQFF
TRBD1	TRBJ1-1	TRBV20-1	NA	TGCAGTGCTGACAGGGGAAGGATTACTGAAGCTTTCTTT	CSADRGRITEAFF
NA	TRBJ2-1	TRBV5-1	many	TGCGCCAGCAGCTCGGAGGGAGGGGGGAATGAGCAGTTCTTC	CASSSEGGGNEQFF
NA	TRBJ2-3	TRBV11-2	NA	TGTGCCAGCAGCTCCCTGGGAGGGGGGGTGGATACGCAGTATTTT	CASSSLGGGVDTQYF
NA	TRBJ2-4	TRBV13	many	TGTGCCAGCAGCCCACCGGGTCAATTAGCCAAAAACATTCAGTACTTC	CASSPPGQLAKNIQYF
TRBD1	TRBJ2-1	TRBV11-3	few	TGTGCCAGCACCTTAGGGGGACAGCGGATTGAGCAGTTCTTC	CASTLGGQRIEQFF
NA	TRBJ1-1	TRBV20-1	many	TGCAGTGCTAGCGGGGGGGGTTGGTACACTGAAGCTTTCTTT	CSASGGGWYTEAFF
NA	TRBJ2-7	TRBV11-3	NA	TGTGCCAGCAGCCTACTAACAGGTTCCCCCTACGAGCAGTACTTC	CASSLLTGSPYEQYF
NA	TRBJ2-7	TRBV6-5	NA	TGTGCCAGCAGTTACAGGACGGGAGAGTCCTACGAGCAGTACTTC	CASSYRTGESYEQYF
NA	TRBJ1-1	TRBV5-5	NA	TGTGCCAGCAGCTGGGGCCACCGGGCGATGAACACTGAAGCTTTCTTT	CASSWGHRAMNTEAFF
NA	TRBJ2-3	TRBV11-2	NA	TGTGCCAGCAGCTTAGGAGGGGGACCAGATACGCAGTATTTT	CASSLGGGPDTQYF
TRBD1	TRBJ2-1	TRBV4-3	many	TGCGCCAGCAGCCAAGATTCCGGACAGGACAATGAGCAGTTCTTC	CASSQDSGQDNEQFF
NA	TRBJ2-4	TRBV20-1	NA	TGCAGTGCTAGAGACCCGGGGTTAGCCAAAAACATTCAGTACTTC	CSARDPGLAKNIQYF
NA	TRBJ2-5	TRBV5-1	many	TGCGCCAGCAGCTTGGCGGGACAACAAGAGACCCAGTACTTC	CASSLAGQQETQYF
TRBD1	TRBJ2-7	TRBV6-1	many	TGTGCCAGCAGCTTGGGACAGCTAAGGGGCGAGCAGTACTTC	CASSLGQLRGEQYF
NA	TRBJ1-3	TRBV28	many	TGTGCCAGCAGTCCTCCGGCTCTCTTGGGAAACACCATATATTTT	CASSPPALLGNTIYF
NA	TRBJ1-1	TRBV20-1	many	TGCAGTGTTAAACGGGACCTTAGGACTGAAGCTTTCTTT	CSVKRDLRTEAFF
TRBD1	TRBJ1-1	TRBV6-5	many	TGTGCCAGCAGTTATGCAGGGGGGAACACTGAAGCTTTCTTT	CASSYAGGNTEAFF
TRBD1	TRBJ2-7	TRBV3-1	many	TGTGCCAGCAGTAGGGGGCACGAGCAGTACTTC	CASSRGHEQYF
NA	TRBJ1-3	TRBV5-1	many	TGCGCCAGCAGTACCTCGGGGGTCTCTGGAAACACCATATATTTT	CASSTSGVSGNTIYF
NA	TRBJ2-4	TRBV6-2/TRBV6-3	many	TGTGCCATCTCTCAGGGGTTCCTAGCCAAAAACATTCAGTACTTC	CAISQGFLAKNIQYF
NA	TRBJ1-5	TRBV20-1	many	TGCAGTGCTAGAGATTGGGGACCGCCCGGTCAGCCCCAGCATTTT	CSARDWGPPGQPQHF
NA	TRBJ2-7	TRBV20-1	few	TGCAGTGCCGACTTGGCAGGGGCAGACGAGCAGTACTTC	CSADLAGADEQYF
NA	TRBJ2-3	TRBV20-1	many	TGCAGTGCTTTACGACAGGGCACAGATACGCAGTATTTT	CSALRQGTDTQYF
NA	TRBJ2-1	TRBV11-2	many	TGTGCCAGCAGCTTAGAGGCCCCTCCCGTGTTGACCCCCTCTCACAATGAGCAGTTCTTC	CASSLEAPPVLTPSHNEQFF
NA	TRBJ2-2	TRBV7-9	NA	TGTGCCAGCAGCCCATGGACAGTTCGCACCGGGGAGCTGTTTTTT	CASSPWTVRTGELFF
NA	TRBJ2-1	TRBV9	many	TGTGCCAGCAGCGAGGGGGTGGACCACAATGAGCAGTTCTTC	CASSEGVDHNEQFF
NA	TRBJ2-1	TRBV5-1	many	TGCGCCAGCAGCTTGGATTCCCCGACGCCCTACAATGAGCAGTTCTTC	CASSLDSPTPYNEQFF
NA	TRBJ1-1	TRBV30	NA	TGTGCCTGGAGGCCGGGAATGGGTACTGAAGCTTTCTTT	CAWRPGMGTEAFF
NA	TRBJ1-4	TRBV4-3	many	TGCGCCAGCAGCCAAGACCCGACAGGCCATGAAAAACTGTTTTTT	CASSQDPTGHEKLFF
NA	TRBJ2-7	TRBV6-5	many	TGTGCCAGCAGTTACGGACGGACAAGCTCCTACGAGCAGTACTTC	CASSYGRTSSYEQYF